What follows are 10 T cell receptor beta chains derived from one specimen sequenced in a study of vaccination and CD4 T cells after COVID-19. No antigen has been assigned to these receptors. Treatment: roughly 11-day PBMC culture with coronavirus spike peptide pools or control peptides (ViraFEST assay). The Oncomine TCR Beta short-read assay was applied to DNA of cultured CD4+ T cells. TCRdb recomputed calls from the PCR reads with MiXCR, one row per CDR3 protein. The table has over 10,000 distinct CDR3 sequences, more than 55% seen once. The sequenced sample consisted of CD4+ T cells from blood, cultured in vitro. All receptors come from a human donor who had recovered from COVID-19.

The V call is TRBV11-3, the J call TRBJ2-2; a possible D gene is TRBD2 (6 bases). Trimming removed 1 base from V and 0 bases from J, with 6 bases in between. The germline CDR1 and CDR2 sequences are SGHNT and YENEEA. The CDR3 extends over 15 amino acids. The CDR3 is CASSLGTTNTGELFF. In nucleotides, the CDR3 is TGTGCCAGCAGCTTAGGGACTACGAACACCGGGGAGCTGTTTTTT.

The table lists this clonotype with a few counts. This rearrangement joins TRBV2 to TRBJ1-5; 7 bases align to TRBD1. The length of the CDR3 is 14 residues. V lost 7 bases, J lost 3 bases, and 6 bases stayed unmatched. Germline V gives CDR1 SNHLY, CDR2 FYNNEI. This chain's CDR3 is CASKYGQANQPQHF. Written as DNA, the CDR3 is TGTGCCAGCAAATATGGACAGGCCAATCAGCCCCAGCATTTT.

There are a few counts of this clonotype. The rearrangement joins TRBV20-1 to TRBJ2-7, with TRBD2 matching 11 bases. Germline V CDR1 and CDR2: DFQATT, SNEGSKA (reference sequence). The CDR3 length is 13 residues. Losses at the gene ends were 5 bases for V and 4 bases for J; bases not matched to a gene: 4. The CDR3 loop is CSARGLADYEQYF. The DNA of the CDR3 is TGCAGTGCTCGGGGACTAGCGGATTACGAGCAGTACTTC.

In its sample, this clonotype was seen a few times. The J gene is TRBJ1-1, the V gene TRBV7-2; weak D call: TRBD1 (5 bases). This CDR3 region has 17 residues. V was pared by 2 bases and J by 0 bases, with 16 bases between. The germline V gene encodes CDR1 SGHTA and CDR2 FQGNSA. Here the CDR3 DNA reads TGTGCCAGCAGCTTAAGGGGCACGGCCATATTGAACACTGAAGCTTTCTTT. Translated: CASSLRGTAILNTEAFF.

The chain joins TRBV28 to TRBJ1-5; TRBD1 aligns across 8 bases. The CDR3 extends over 13 amino acids. V was clipped by 3 bases and J by 7 bases; unmatched bases: 2. The V gene's germline CDR1 is MDHEN and CDR2 SYDVKM. Here the CDR3 reads CASSLDRDQPQHF. CDR3 nucleotide sequence: TGTGCCAGCAGTTTGGACAGGGACCAGCCCCAGCATTTT.

V is TRBV7-8 and J is TRBJ2-7; 8 bases are shared with TRBD2. The length of the CDR3 is 16 residues. The V gene's germline CDR1 is SGHVS and CDR2 FQNEAQ. With V trimmed by 7 bases and J by 0 bases, 11 bases remained unmatched. The DNA for the CDR3 is TGTGCCAGCACCCTTACGGTAGCGGGGAGCTCCTACGAGCAGTACTTC. This codes for CASTLTVAGSSYEQYF.

This clonotype is labeled medium-sized. The chain has TRBV19 and TRBJ2-5; TRBD2 might be the D (6 bases). Germline CDR1 is LNHDA and CDR2 is SQIVND (reference sequence). V dropped 6 bases and J dropped 0 bases, with 8 bases sitting between them. This CDR3 is 13 amino acids long. The DNA for the CDR3 is TGTGCCAGTAGGGGGGACTACCAAGAGACCCAGTACTTC. Translating it yields CASRGDYQETQYF.

The chain links TRBV6-1 to TRBJ1-6; 7 bases align to TRBD1. Germline CDR1 MNHNS, CDR2 SASEGT. The CDR3 extends over 15 amino acids. Losses at the gene ends were 6 bases for V and 8 bases for J; bases not matched to a gene: 10. The CDR3 loop reads CASRLAQGGYSPLHF. For the CDR3, the DNA is TGTGCCAGCAGACTAGCGCAGGGGGGATATTCACCCCTCCACTTT.

This clonotype occurred once. This chain links TRBV6-2 or TRBV6-3 with TRBJ2-7, with D perhaps matching TRBD1 or TRBD2 (5 bases each). Per the germline V gene, CDR1 is MNHEY and CDR2 is SVGEGT. This CDR3 has 13 amino acids. V lost 6 bases and J 4 bases, leaving 13 bases between the germline ends. The CDR3 nucleotides are TGTGCCAGCAGCCGGGACCAGAGATACGAGCAGTACTTC. Protein sequence: CASSRDQRYEQYF.

CDR3 amino acids: CASSLAAGVRRETQYF. CDR3 DNA sequence: TGTGCCAGCAGTTTGGCAGCGGGAGTGAGACGAGAGACCCAGTACTTC. This chain joins TRBV28 and TRBJ2-5; 8 bases line up with TRBD2. The CDR3 contains 16 residues. Losses at the gene ends were 3 bases for V and 4 bases for J; bases not matched to a gene: 10. Germline V gene data show CDR1 as MDHEN and CDR2 as SYDVKM.